This note documents a single T cell receptor beta chain sequence. Its antigen is undetermined. Treatment: 10-day PBMC culture with coronavirus spike peptide pools or control peptides (ViraFEST assay). The unexposed donor's CD4+ T cells were collected before the COVID-19 pandemic (2011-2018). Fresh IL-2 medium replaced half the culture medium on days 3 and 7. The sample is drawn from a study of vaccination and CD4 T cells after COVID-19. Study-wide background: The authors exposed cells to overlapping spike peptides derived from SARS-CoV-2, HCoV-NL63, HCoV-OC43 and HCoV-229E.

Germline loops: CDR1 LNHDA, CDR2 SQIVND (reference sequence). V shed 4 bases, J shed 2 bases, and the junction held 2 bases outside the gene matches. The CDR3 has 14 amino acids. Cultured CD4+ T-cell DNA underwent Oncomine TCR Beta short-read sequencing. Genomic DNA was extracted from cultured CD4+ T cells. One entry per CDR3 protein, called by TCRdb with MiXCR from the PCR reads. This sample has several thousand distinct CDR3 sequences, with over 30% found just once. The sequencing sample was made of CD4+ T cells from blood, cultured in vitro. The chain uses TRBV19 and TRBJ1-5; 7 positions match TRBD1. The source of this sequence is a human donor in good health. The CDR3, as DNA: TGTGCCAGTAGTAACCAGGGGGGCAATCAGCCCCAGCATTTT. It translates to CASSNQGGNQPQHF.